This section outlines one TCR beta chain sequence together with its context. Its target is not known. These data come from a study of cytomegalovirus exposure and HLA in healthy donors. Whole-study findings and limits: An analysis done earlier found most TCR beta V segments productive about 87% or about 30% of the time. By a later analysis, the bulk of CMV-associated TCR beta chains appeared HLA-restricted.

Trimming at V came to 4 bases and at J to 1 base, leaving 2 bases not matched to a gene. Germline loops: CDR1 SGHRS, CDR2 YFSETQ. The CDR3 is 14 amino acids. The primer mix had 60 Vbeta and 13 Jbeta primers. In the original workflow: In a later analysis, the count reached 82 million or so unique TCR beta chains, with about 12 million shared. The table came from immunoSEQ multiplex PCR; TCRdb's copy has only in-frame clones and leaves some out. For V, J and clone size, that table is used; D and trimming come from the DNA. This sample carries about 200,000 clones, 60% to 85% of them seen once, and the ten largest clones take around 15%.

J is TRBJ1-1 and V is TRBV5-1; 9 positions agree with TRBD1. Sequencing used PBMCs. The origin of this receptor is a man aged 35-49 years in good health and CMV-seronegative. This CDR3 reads CASSTGQGNTEAFF. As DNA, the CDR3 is TGCGCCAGCAGCACGGGACAGGGGAACACTGAAGCTTTCTTT.